The sequence of this T cell receptor beta chain was determined in a study of T cells in Graves' hyperthyroidism and ophthalmopathy. TCR beta CDR3 regions were amplified from RNA transcripts. Using the HTBI primer set, a first-round RT-PCR was run on the TCR CDR3. TCRdb fed the multiplex PCR reads into MiXCR, producing one record per CDR3 protein. The sample lists over 650,000 distinct CDR3 sequences, over 15% occurring once. The sequence was collected from a man younger than 35 with Graves' hyperthyroidism. The material sequenced was blood.

The CDR3 loop reads CATGTGNTIYF. CDR3 DNA sequence: TGTGCCACGGGGACTGGAAACACCATATATTTT. V is TRBV10-3 and J is TRBJ1-3; D ambiguous. Per the germline V gene, CDR1 is ENHRY and CDR2 is SYGVKD. CDR3 length: 11 residues. V lost 10 bases, J lost 2 bases, and 6 bases lay in between.